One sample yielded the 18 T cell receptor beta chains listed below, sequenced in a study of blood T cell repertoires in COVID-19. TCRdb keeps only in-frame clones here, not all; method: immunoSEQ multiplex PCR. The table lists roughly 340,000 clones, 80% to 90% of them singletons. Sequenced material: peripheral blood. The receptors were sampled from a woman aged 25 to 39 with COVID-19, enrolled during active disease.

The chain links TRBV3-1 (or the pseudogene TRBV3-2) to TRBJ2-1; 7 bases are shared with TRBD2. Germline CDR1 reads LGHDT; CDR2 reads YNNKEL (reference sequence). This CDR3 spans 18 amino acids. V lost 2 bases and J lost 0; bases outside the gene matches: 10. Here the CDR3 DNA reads TGTGCCAGCAGCCAACCGGGACTACGCCGCCGCTCCTACAATGAGCAGTTCTTC. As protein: CASSQPGLRRRSYNEQFF.

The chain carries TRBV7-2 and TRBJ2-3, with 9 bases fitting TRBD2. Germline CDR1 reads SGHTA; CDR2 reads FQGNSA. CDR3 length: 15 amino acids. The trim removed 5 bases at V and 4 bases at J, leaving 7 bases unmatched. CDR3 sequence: CASSPIGGGADTQYF. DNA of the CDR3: TGTGCCAGCAGCCCCATAGGCGGGGGGGCAGATACGCAGTATTTT. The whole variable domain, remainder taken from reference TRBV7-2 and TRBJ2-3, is GAGVSQSPSNKVTEKGKDVELRCDPISGHTALYWYRQSLGQGLEFLIYFQGNSAPDKSGLPSDRFSAERTGGSVSTLTIQRTQQEDSAVYLCASSPIGGGADTQYFGPGTRLTVL.

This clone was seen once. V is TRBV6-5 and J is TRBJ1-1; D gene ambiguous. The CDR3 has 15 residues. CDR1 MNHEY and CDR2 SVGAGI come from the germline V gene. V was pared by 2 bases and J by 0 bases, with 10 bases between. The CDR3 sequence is CASSYVRYLNTEAFF. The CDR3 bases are TGTGCCAGCAGTTACGTCCGTTATCTGAACACTGAAGCTTTCTTT.

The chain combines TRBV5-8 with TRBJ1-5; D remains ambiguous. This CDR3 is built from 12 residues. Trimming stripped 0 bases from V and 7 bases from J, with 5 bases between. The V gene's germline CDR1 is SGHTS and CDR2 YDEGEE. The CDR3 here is CASSLVAQPQHF. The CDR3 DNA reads TGTGCCAGCAGCTTGGTGGCCCAGCCCCAGCATTTT. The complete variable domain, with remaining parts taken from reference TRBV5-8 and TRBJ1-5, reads EAGVTQSPTHLIKTRGQQATLRCSPISGHTSVYWYQQALGLGLQFLLWYDEGEERNRGNFPPRFSGRQFPNYSSELNVNALELEDSALYLCASSLVAQPQHFGDGTRLSIL.

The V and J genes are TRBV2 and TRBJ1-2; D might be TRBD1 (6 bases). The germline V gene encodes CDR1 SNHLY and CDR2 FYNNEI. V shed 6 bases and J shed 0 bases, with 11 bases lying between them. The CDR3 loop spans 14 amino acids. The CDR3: CASSEQGPNYGYTF. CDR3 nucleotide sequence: TGTGCCAGCAGCGAACAGGGTCCTAACTATGGCTACACCTTC.

CDR3 residues: CASSYPTSGSTDTQYF. CDR3 coding DNA: TGTGCCAGCAGTTACCCGACTAGCGGGAGCACAGATACGCAGTATTTT. This chain joins TRBV6-6 and TRBJ2-3; 10 bases line up with TRBD2. Per germline, CDR1 MNHNY and CDR2 SVGAGI (reference sequence). The CDR3 contains 16 residues. The V gene end was trimmed by 2 bases and the J gene end by 0 bases; junction bases not matched to a gene: 2.

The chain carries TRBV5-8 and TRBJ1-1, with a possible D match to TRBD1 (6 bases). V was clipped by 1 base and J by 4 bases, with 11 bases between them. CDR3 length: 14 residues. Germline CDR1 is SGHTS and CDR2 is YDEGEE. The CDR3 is CASSLKGGRTEAFF. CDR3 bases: TGTGCCAGCAGCTTGAAGGGGGGGCGCACTGAAGCTTTCTTT.

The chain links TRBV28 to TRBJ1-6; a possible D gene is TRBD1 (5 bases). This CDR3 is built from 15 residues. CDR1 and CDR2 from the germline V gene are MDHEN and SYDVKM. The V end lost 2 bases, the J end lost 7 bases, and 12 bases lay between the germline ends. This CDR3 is CASSLGGLVNSPLHF. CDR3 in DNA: TGTGCCAGCAGTTTAGGGGGACTTGTGAATTCACCCCTCCACTTT.

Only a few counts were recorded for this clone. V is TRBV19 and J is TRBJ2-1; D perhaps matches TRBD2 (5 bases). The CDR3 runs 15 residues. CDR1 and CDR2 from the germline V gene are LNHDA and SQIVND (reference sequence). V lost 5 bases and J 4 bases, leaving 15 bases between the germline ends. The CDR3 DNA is TGTGCCAGTAGTCCCACCAGTGGGAGATACAATGAGCAGTTCTTC. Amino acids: CASSPTSGRYNEQFF.

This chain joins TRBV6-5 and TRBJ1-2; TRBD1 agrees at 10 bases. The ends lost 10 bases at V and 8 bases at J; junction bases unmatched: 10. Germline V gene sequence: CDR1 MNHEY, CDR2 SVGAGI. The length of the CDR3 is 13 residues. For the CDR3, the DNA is TGTGCCATCTTCGGGACAGGGGCGGGCGGCTACACCTTC. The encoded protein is CAIFGTGAGGYTF.

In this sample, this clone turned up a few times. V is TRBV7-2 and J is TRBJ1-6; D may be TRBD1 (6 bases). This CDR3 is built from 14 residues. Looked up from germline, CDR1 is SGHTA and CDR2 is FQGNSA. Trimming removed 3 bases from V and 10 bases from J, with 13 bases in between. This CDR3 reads CASSFGGALSPLHF. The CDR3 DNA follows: TGTGCCAGCAGCTTCGGGGGGGCTCTCTCACCCCTCCACTTT.

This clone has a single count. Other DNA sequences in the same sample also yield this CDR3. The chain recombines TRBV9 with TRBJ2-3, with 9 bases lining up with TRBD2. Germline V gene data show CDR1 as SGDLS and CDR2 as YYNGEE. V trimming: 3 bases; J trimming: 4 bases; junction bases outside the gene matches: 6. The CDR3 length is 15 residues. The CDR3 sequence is CASSGSGRGADTQYF. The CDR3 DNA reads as TGTGCCAGCAGCGGTAGCGGGAGAGGGGCAGATACGCAGTATTTT.

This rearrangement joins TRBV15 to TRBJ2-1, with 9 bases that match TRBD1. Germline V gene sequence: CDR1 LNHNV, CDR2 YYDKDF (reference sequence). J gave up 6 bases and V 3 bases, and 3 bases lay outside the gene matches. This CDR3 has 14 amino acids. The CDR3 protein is CATSRGQGSNEQFF. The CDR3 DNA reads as TGTGCCACCAGCAGGGGACAGGGCTCCAATGAGCAGTTCTTC.

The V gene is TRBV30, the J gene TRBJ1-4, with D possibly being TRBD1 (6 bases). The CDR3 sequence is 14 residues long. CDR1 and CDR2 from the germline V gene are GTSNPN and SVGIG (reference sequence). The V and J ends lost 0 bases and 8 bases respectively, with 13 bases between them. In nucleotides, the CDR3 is TGTGCCTGGAGTGTGGGGATTAGGGGGGAAAAACTGTTTTTT. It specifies CAWSVGIRGEKLFF.

The CDR3 bases are TGTGCCAGCCGAGCGAGCGGGCAAGAGACCCAGTACTTC. This sequence encodes CASRASGQETQYF. J is TRBJ2-5 and V is TRBV19; TRBD2 might be the D (6 bases). Trimming removed 9 bases at V and 2 bases at J, with 13 bases between. The CDR3 sequence is 13 residues long. Germline lookup yields CDR1 LNHDA and CDR2 SQIVND (reference sequence). The full variable domain, with the rest looked up from reference TRBV19 and TRBJ2-5, is DGGITQSPKYLFRKEGQNVTLSCEQNLNHDAMYWYRQDPGQGLRLIYYSQIVNDFQKGDIAEGYSVSREKKESFPLTVTSAQKNPTAFYLCASRASGQETQYFGPGTRLLVL.

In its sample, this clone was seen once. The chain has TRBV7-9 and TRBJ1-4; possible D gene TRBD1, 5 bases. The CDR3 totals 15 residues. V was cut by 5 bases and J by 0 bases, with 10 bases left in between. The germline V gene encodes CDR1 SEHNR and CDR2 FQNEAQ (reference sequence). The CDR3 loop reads CASSGQDATNEKLFF. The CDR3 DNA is TGTGCCAGCAGCGGACAAGATGCAACTAATGAAAAACTGTTTTTT.

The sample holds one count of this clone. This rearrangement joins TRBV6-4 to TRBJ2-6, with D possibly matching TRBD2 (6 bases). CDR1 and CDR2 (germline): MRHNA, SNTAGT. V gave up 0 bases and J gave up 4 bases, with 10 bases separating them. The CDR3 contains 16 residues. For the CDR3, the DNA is TGTGCCAGCAGTGACTCGTGGGGGAGGGGGGCCAACGTCCTGACTTTC. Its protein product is CASSDSWGRGANVLTF.

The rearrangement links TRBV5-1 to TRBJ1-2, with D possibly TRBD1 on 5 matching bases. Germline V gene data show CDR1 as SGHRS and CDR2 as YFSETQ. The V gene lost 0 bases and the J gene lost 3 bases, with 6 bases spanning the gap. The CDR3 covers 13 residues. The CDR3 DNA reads TGCGCCAGCAGCTTGGGCAGGGACTATGGCTACACCTTC. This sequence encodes CASSLGRDYGYTF.